A single sample is the source of the 16 T cell receptor beta chains below, sequenced in a study of T cell repertoires in cytomegalovirus infection. Their cognate antigens are unknown. One entry per CDR3 protein results from TCRdb running MiXCR on the reads. The sample carries around 130,000 distinct CDR3 sequences, about 24% recorded once. Sequenced input: PBMCs, sequenced either directly or after in vitro stimulation (not recorded which). The receptor source for this set is a human donor in good health (CMV status not recorded). Some clones in this sample may be carry-over from other donors' samples.

This clonotype was observed a handful of times. The chain carries TRBV7-9 and TRBJ2-7, with 7 bases matching TRBD2. Looked up from germline, CDR1 is SEHNR and CDR2 is FQNEAQ (reference sequence). This CDR3 contains 15 residues. V was pared by 1 base and J by 4 bases, with 7 bases of the junction left unmatched. CDR3 DNA sequence: TGTGCCAGCAGCTTAGTAGGCGGGAGCCGGTACGAGCAGTACTTC. This encodes CASSLVGGSRYEQYF.

This clonotype was observed at least ten times. The chain has TRBV7-2 and TRBJ2-1; D possibly corresponds to TRBD2 (6 bases). CDR3 length equals 15 residues. Germline-derived CDR1 and CDR2 are SGHTA and FQGNSA. Trimming stripped 9 bases from V and 0 bases from J, with 15 bases between. CDR3 loop: CASYIAVSSYNEQFF. The CDR3 DNA sequence: TGTGCCAGTTATATAGCGGTTAGCTCCTACAATGAGCAGTTCTTC.

V is TRBV4-1 and J is TRBJ2-2; tentative D call: TRBD1 (5 bases). Trimming pared 0 bases from V and 4 bases from J, leaving 9 bases between. The CDR3 has 15 residues. Germline V gene data show CDR1 as MGHRA and CDR2 as YSYEKL. The CDR3 DNA follows: TGCGCCAGCAGCCAAGAAGTCACAGGCACCGGGGAGCTGTTTTTT. This gives the protein CASSQEVTGTGELFF.

There are a few counts of this clonotype. The chain links TRBV7-2 to TRBJ2-7; D possibly corresponds to TRBD2 (5 bases). Trimming left V 2 bases short and J 0 bases short, with 8 bases between. This CDR3 has 14 amino acids. Germline CDR1 reads SGHTA; CDR2 reads FQGNSA. CDR3 nucleotides: TGTGCCAGCAGCTTACTTACTAGCTCCTACGAGCAGTACTTC. Amino acids: CASSLLTSSYEQYF.

This clonotype showed up many times. The chain uses TRBV7-2 and TRBJ2-1; TRBD1 might be the D (6 bases). There are 16 residues in the CDR3. Trimming took 5 bases from V and 4 from J, leaving 18 bases between them. Per the germline V gene, CDR1 is SGHTA and CDR2 is FQGNSA. The CDR3 sequence is CASSPLDSPRYNEQFF. CDR3 nucleotide sequence: TGTGCCAGCAGCCCTCTGGACAGTCCCCGGTACAATGAGCAGTTCTTC.

This clonotype was counted only a few times. This chain links TRBV12-3 or TRBV12-4 with TRBJ2-5, with TRBD2 identical over 9 bases. V lost 2 bases, J lost 0 bases, and 4 bases stayed unmatched. This CDR3 is 16 amino acids long. The CDR3: CASSLRLAGHQETQYF. CDR3 in DNA: TGTGCCAGCAGTTTAAGGCTAGCGGGACACCAAGAGACCCAGTACTTC.

CDR3: CASSLVRQGTNEQFF. CDR3 sequence (DNA): TGTGCCAGCAGCTTAGTCCGACAGGGGACCAATGAGCAGTTCTTC. The genes are TRBV7-2 and TRBJ2-1, with 8 bases lining up with TRBD1. Per germline, CDR1 SGHTA and CDR2 FQGNSA. CDR3 size: 15 residues. V dropped 1 base and J dropped 6; count of bases not matched to a gene: 5.

In this sample, this clonotype turned up a few times. V and J are TRBV9 and TRBJ2-6; 7 nucleotides match TRBD2. This CDR3 spans 17 amino acids. Germline V gene data show CDR1 as SGDLS and CDR2 as YYNGEE. V lost 2 bases, J lost 7 bases, and 12 bases stayed unmatched. The CDR3 sequence: CASSVGASGLSANVLTF. The DNA of the CDR3 is TGTGCCAGCAGCGTCGGAGCTAGCGGTCTGTCAGCCAACGTCCTGACTTTC.

This clonotype was counted many times. J is TRBJ1-1 and V is TRBV18; possible D gene TRBD1, 6 bases. Per germline, CDR1 KGHSH and CDR2 LQKENI. With 1 base removed from V and 5 bases from J, the gap between germline ends came to 17 bases. This CDR3 has 16 residues. The CDR3 protein is CASSPLRRGPGTEAFF. For the CDR3, the DNA is TGTGCCAGCTCACCACTGAGGCGGGGGCCGGGGACTGAAGCTTTCTTT.

This clonotype was seen a handful of times. The chain combines TRBV12-3 or TRBV12-4 with TRBJ2-7; D is unresolved. V dropped 5 bases and J dropped 2 bases, with 7 bases sitting between them. The CDR3 spans 12 residues. This chain's CDR3 is CASSLPTYEQYF. The CDR3 DNA follows: TGTGCCAGCAGTCTACCAACCTACGAGCAGTACTTC.

This clonotype was picked up a small number of times. This chain uses TRBV30 with TRBJ1-5, with D possibly TRBD1 on 5 matching bases. V lost 3 bases and J 9 bases, leaving 21 bases between the germline ends. The CDR3 sequence is 15 residues long. Germline V lookup: CDR1 GTSNPN, CDR2 SVGIG (reference sequence). CDR3 sequence: CAWSGPGTGLGPQHF. The DNA of the CDR3 is TGTGCCTGGAGCGGACCCGGGACGGGCCTAGGGCCCCAGCATTTT.

The chain carries TRBV12-3 or TRBV12-4 and TRBJ1-1, with no clear D. The CDR3 extends over 13 amino acids. V was pared by 2 bases and J by 1 base, with 5 bases between. CDR3 DNA: TGTGCCAGCAGTTTAATCAGGAACACTGAAGCTTTCTTT. It is translated as CASSLIRNTEAFF.

The rearrangement uses TRBV11-2 and TRBJ2-4; possibly TRBD2 for D (5 bases). Trimming shortened V by 4 bases and J by 4 bases, and 17 bases separated the two germline ends. CDR3 length equals 16 residues. CDR1 is SGHAT and CDR2 is FQNNGV in the germline V gene. The chain's CDR3 is CASSSRAQMIKNIQYF. CDR3 coding DNA: TGTGCCAGCAGCTCGAGGGCGCAGATGATAAAAAACATTCAGTACTTC.

This clonotype occurred many times. The chain employs TRBV7-2 and TRBJ2-7; 9 nucleotides agree with TRBD2. The germline CDR1 and CDR2 sequences are SGHTA and FQGNSA. With V trimmed by 2 bases and J by 11 bases, 13 bases remained unmatched. The length of the CDR3 is 15 residues. This CDR3 is CASSLRLAEGERKYF. In DNA, the CDR3 is TGTGCCAGCAGCTTAAGACTAGCGGAAGGGGAAAGAAAGTACTTC.

This clonotype was observed many times. The rearrangement joins TRBV7-2 to TRBJ2-1, with 8 bases fitting TRBD2. CDR3 size: 13 residues. Germline trimming cut 0 bases from V and 15 bases from J; bases unmatched to any gene: 7. Germline assignment: CDR1 SGHTA and CDR2 FQGNSA. CDR3 sequence: CASSLAQAGVSFF. CDR3 in DNA: TGTGCCAGCAGCTTAGCGCAAGCGGGAGTTTCGTTCTTC.

The chain uses TRBV7-8 and TRBJ2-7; 11 bases line up with TRBD2. The ends lost 5 bases at V and 4 bases at J; junction bases unmatched: 4. Germline CDR1 reads SGHVS; CDR2 reads FQNEAQ. The CDR3 contains 14 residues. The CDR3 nucleotides are TGTGCCAGCAGCCTAATAGCGGGAGGGTACGAGCAGTACTTC. It specifies CASSLIAGGYEQYF.